These 19 T cell receptor beta chains came from one sample sequenced in a study of cytomegalovirus exposure and HLA in healthy donors. The PCR had 60 Vbeta and 13 Jbeta primers. Sequencing used immunoSEQ multiplex PCR; TCRdb keeps in-frame clones, though not all of them. The table shows under 130,000 clones, with around 70% occurring only once. The sample consisted of PBMCs. The receptors were sampled from a young man in good health and CMV-seronegative.

This clone came up a few times. The chain employs TRBV7-9 and TRBJ2-1; 8 bases line up with TRBD2. J gave up 4 bases and V 5 bases, and 19 bases lay outside the gene matches. There are 19 residues in the CDR3. Germline-derived CDR1 and CDR2 are SEHNR and FQNEAQ (reference sequence). This chain's CDR3 is CASSHNGEPGGRRYNEQFF. Here the CDR3 DNA reads TGTGCCAGCAGCCATAATGGGGAGCCGGGAGGGCGTAGATACAATGAGCAGTTCTTC.

This clone was picked up a small number of times. The V and J genes are TRBV9 and TRBJ2-6, with a possible D match to TRBD1 (6 bases). CDR1 SGDLS and CDR2 YYNGEE come from the germline V gene. V was pared by 4 bases and J by 3 bases, with 20 bases between. The CDR3 is 18 residues long. CDR3 sequence (DNA): TGTGCCAGCAGCTTTACCAGGGGCGAGGCGGTTGGGGCCAACGTCCTGACTTTC. This encodes CASSFTRGEAVGANVLTF.

V usage is TRBV7-2 and J usage is TRBJ2-1, with D unclear. This CDR3 comprises 12 residues. CDR1 and CDR2 (germline): SGHTA, FQGNSA. Between the trimmed V and J ends, which lost 6 bases and 8 bases, there was a span of 11 bases. The CDR3 DNA follows: TGTGCCAGCAGACCACGGGTGGATGAGCAGTTCTTC. This gives the protein CASRPRVDEQFF.

The chain carries TRBV6-1 and TRBJ2-5, with 10 nucleotides matching TRBD1. CDR3 length: 14 amino acids. Trimming removed 5 bases from V and 5 bases from J; junction bases left unmatched: 5. The V gene's germline CDR1 is MNHNS and CDR2 SASEGT. The CDR3 sequence: CASSRQGAWETQYF. In DNA form, the CDR3 reads TGTGCCAGCAGTCGACAGGGGGCTTGGGAGACCCAGTACTTC.

The chain carries TRBV7-9 and TRBJ2-3, with D maybe TRBD2 (6 bases). The V gene's germline CDR1 is SEHNR and CDR2 FQNEAQ (reference sequence). V shed 4 bases and J shed 2 bases, with 10 bases lying between them. The CDR3 runs 14 residues. CDR3 nucleotide sequence: TGTGCCAGCAGCTGGAGGGGCCCCACAGATACGCAGTATTTT. It translates to CASSWRGPTDTQYF.

CDR3 sequence: CASSRRRTGVNQPQHF. CDR3 sequence (DNA): TGTGCCAGCAGCCGACGACGGACAGGGGTTAATCAGCCCCAGCATTTT. The chain has TRBV28 and TRBJ1-5, with 9 bases that match TRBD1. Germline V gene sequence: CDR1 MDHEN, CDR2 SYDVKM. Losses at the gene ends were 6 bases for V and 4 bases for J; bases not matched to a gene: 10. The CDR3 spans 16 residues.

V is TRBV11-3 and J is TRBJ2-5; 8 nucleotides match TRBD2. CDR1 is SGHNT, CDR2 YENEEA, per germline. The CDR3 has 14 amino acids. V gave up 4 bases and J gave up 4 bases; unmatched junction bases: 5. CDR3 sequence: CASSSGGFRETQYF. DNA of the CDR3: TGTGCCAGCAGCTCGGGGGGGTTTAGAGAGACCCAGTACTTC. Filled out from reference TRBV11-3 and TRBJ2-5, the complete variable domain reads EAGVVQSPRYKIIEKKQPVAFWCNPISGHNTLYWYLQNLGQGPELLIRYENEEAVDDSQLPKDRFSAERLKGVDSTLKIQPAELGDSAVYLCASSSGGFRETQYFGPGTRLLVL.

This clone has more than one count but fewer than ten. This chain links TRBV5-1 with TRBJ1-1; D might be TRBD1 (5 bases). V lost 0 bases to trimming and J lost 1 base, with 13 bases between them. This CDR3 spans 16 amino acids. Germline loops: CDR1 SGHRS, CDR2 YFSETQ. The CDR3 protein is CASSLVSGQGNTEAFF. DNA for the CDR3: TGCGCCAGCAGCTTGGTCAGTGGACAAGGGAACACTGAAGCTTTCTTT. Using reference TRBV5-1 and TRBJ1-1 for the parts outside the CDR3, the full variable domain is KAGVTQTPRYLIKTRGQQVTLSCSPISGHRSVSWYQQTPGQGLQFLFEYFSETQRNKGNFPGRFSGRQFSNSRSEMNVSTLELGDSALYLCASSLVSGQGNTEAFFGQGTRLTVV.

This clone came up a few times. The chain recombines TRBV4-3 with TRBJ2-7; TRBD1 is a possible D gene (5 bases). The V gene's germline CDR1 is LGHNA and CDR2 YSLEER. The CDR3 has 13 residues. V was trimmed by 4 bases and J by 3 bases, leaving 10 bases between them. The CDR3 protein is CASSPTGFYEQYF. Written as DNA, the CDR3 is TGCGCCAGCAGCCCAACAGGATTCTACGAGCAGTACTTC.

The chain has TRBV30 and TRBJ2-1; 9 nucleotides align to TRBD2. V lost 3 bases, J lost 10 bases, and 31 bases stayed unmatched. The CDR3 runs to 21 residues. CDR1 and CDR2 from the germline V gene are GTSNPN and SVGIG (reference sequence). CDR3 sequence: CAWRILYRGLATPYSTGEQFF. The DNA of the CDR3 is TGTGCCTGGAGGATCCTTTACCGCGGACTAGCGACTCCCTATTCAACAGGCGAGCAGTTCTTC.

The chain employs TRBV9 and TRBJ2-7, with 10 bases that match TRBD2. In germline, CDR1 is SGDLS, CDR2 YYNGEE. Trimming at V came to 3 bases and at J to 3 bases, leaving 3 bases not matched to a gene. The CDR3 has 14 residues. CDR3 protein: CASSGASGSYEQYF. The CDR3 nucleotides read TGTGCCAGCAGCGGGGCTAGCGGGAGCTACGAGCAGTACTTC.

V usage is TRBV2 and J usage is TRBJ1-1, with a possible D match to TRBD1 (5 bases). Per germline, CDR1 SNHLY and CDR2 FYNNEI. The CDR3 covers 13 residues. Trimming took 4 bases from V and 2 from J, leaving 8 bases between them. DNA for the CDR3: TGTGCCAGCAGTGCAGGGCTCAACACTGAAGCTTTCTTT. It translates to CASSAGLNTEAFF. The complete variable domain, with remaining parts taken from reference TRBV2 and TRBJ1-1, reads EPEVTQTPSHQVTQMGQEVILRCVPISNHLYFYWYRQILGQKVEFLVSFYNNEISEKSEIFDDQFSVERPDGSNFTLKIRSTKLEDSAMYFCASSAGLNTEAFFGQGTRLTVV.

The gene calls are TRBV4-2 and TRBJ2-7; 15 bases are a match to TRBD2. Trimming at V came to 1 base and at J to 6 bases, leaving 4 bases not matched to a gene. Germline assignment: CDR1 LGHNA and CDR2 YNFKEQ. The CDR3 consists of 16 residues. In nucleotides, the CDR3 is TGTGCCAGCAGCCAAGCGGGACTAGCGGGAGGCTCCGAGCAGTACTTC. It translates to CASSQAGLAGGSEQYF.

In this sample, this clone turned up once. The V call is TRBV7-2, the J call TRBJ2-5, with 11 bases fitting TRBD1. Judging by the DNA end, TRBJ2-7 fits better; the J call may be wrong. CDR3 length: 14 residues. CDR1 is SGHTA, CDR2 FQGNSA, per germline. For the CDR3, the DNA is TGTGCCAGCAGTCAGGGACAGGGGGCCTACGAGCAGTACTTC. Amino acids: CASSQGQGAYEQYF.

A few counts support this clone. V gene TRBV29-1 combines with J gene TRBJ2-7; D is uncertain. CDR1 and CDR2 (germline): SQVTM, ANQGSEA. This CDR3 spans 13 amino acids. V lost 4 bases to trimming and J lost 5 bases, with 15 bases between them. CDR3 coding DNA: TGCAGCGTTGTGTCACAGTGGTCCCACGAGCAGTACTTC. The encoded protein is CSVVSQWSHEQYF.

The sample holds a few counts of this clone. V gene TRBV28 combines with J gene TRBJ2-7; 7 bases line up with TRBD1. The V gene end was trimmed by 10 bases and the J gene end by 2 bases; junction bases not matched to a gene: 14. Germline lookup yields CDR1 MDHEN and CDR2 SYDVKM. The CDR3 is made up of 15 amino acids. CDR3 sequence reads: CAIATGAGVTYEQYF. CDR3 sequence (DNA): TGTGCCATTGCCACAGGGGCAGGGGTTACCTACGAGCAGTACTTC.

This chain joins TRBV6-7 and TRBJ2-5, with 11 nucleotides matching TRBD2. The DNA end lines up better with TRBJ2-7; the J call may be wrong. TRBV6-7 is an ORF; its function is uncertain. CDR3 size: 17 residues. The CDR3 DNA reads TGTGCCGATCGGGACAGGAGACTAGCGGGATTGTTCTACGAGCAGTACTTC. It encodes CADRDRRLAGLFYEQYF.

The chain uses TRBV11-2 and TRBJ2-5, with 8 bases identical to TRBD1. V shed 6 bases and J 5 bases; nucleotides not matched to a gene: 8. This CDR3 has 14 amino acids. The germline gives CDR1 SGHAT, CDR2 FQNNGV. CDR3 loop: CASSRTGLSETQYF. The CDR3 DNA follows: TGTGCCAGCAGTAGGACAGGGCTTAGTGAGACCCAGTACTTC.

The chain uses TRBV4-1 and TRBJ2-5; D ambiguous. Deletions cut 2 bases from V and 3 bases from J, with 10 bases between. The CDR3 length is 14 residues. Germline values: CDR1 MGHRA, CDR2 YSYEKL. CDR3 loop: CASSQTPVEETQYF. The CDR3 DNA is TGCGCCAGCAGCCAAACCCCAGTTGAAGAGACCCAGTACTTC.